The T cell receptor (beta chain) under discussion was sequenced for a study of blood T cells in healthy people across ages. Whole-study findings and limits: Because donor CMV status was unknown, expanded clonotype changes were possibly confounded.

This clonotype was seen only a few times. No antigen is known for it. PCR was performed a second time for about 7 to 12 cycles using a sample-barcoded 5' primer and a J-beta primer mix. MiXCR was run by TCRdb on the 5' RACE reads, yielding one entry per CDR3 protein. This sample has some 1 million distinct CDR3 sequences, with 40% to 45% found just once. The trim removed 3 bases at V and 6 bases at J, leaving 8 bases unmatched. The CDR3 length is 15 residues. Germline V gives CDR1 MGHRA, CDR2 YSYEKL. The chain employs TRBV4-1 and TRBJ2-3, with 8 bases matching TRBD2. Sequences were obtained from blood. This receptor was identified in a woman in her sixties in good health. CDR3: CASSHQERESDTQYF. In DNA, the CDR3 is TGCGCCAGCAGCCACCAAGAGCGGGAGTCGGATACGCAGTATTTT.